This paragraph covers one T cell receptor beta chain sequence. No cognate antigen has been identified for it. No much larger clone is present one base from it, and per-base qualities are unavailable. The entry originates in a study of blood T cell repertoires in COVID-19 (dated by TCRdb to 2019 to 2021). The study in broad terms: Samples from collaborators originated in the United States, Italy and Spain and spanned both the acute and convalescent phases of COVID-19. Where available, HLA class I and class II types were taken from metadata supplied by the sample provider and were not determined by assay-based typing. A de-identified subject ID, COVID-19 status, age in years and sex were almost always included in the sample metadata. The samples were drawn from the first 160 participants of the ongoing ImmuneRACE study and from over 950 subjects provided by 6 global collaborators. The material from the prospective study consisted of cDNA or gDNA derived from T cells, B-cell-depleted T cells, or PBMCs. The dataset comprised deeply sampled blood TCRbeta repertoires from subjects exposed to, actively infected with, or recovered from COVID-19. A freely available public database, intended as a resource for researchers studying the immune response to SARS-CoV-2, is where the repertoires were released. General findings and caveats noted by the study authors: How much clinical and demographic metadata was included differed by source and by participant, and the metadata was provided uncurated.

The immunoSEQ Assay, a bias-controlled multiplex PCR, was used to amplify TCRbeta CDR3 regions from genomic DNA. The paper's processing steps were these. Nucleated cell counts per sample were estimated from amplification of reference gene primers within the assay. To quantify the absolute abundance of each unique TCRbeta CDR3 rearrangement, sequence reads were collapsed and filtered. Productive Simpson clonality was computed per sample as the square root of Simpson's diversity index over productive rearrangements. TCRdb mirrors the immuneACCESS table, restricted to in-frame sequences. Some clones are absent from its copies; in checked studies, under half trace to an unresolved V gene, and the reason for the others is unknown. The DNA gave D and trimming, while V, J and clone size come from that table. The sample includes about 100,000 clones, with around 85% observed a single time. The ten largest clones represent 13% of the sample.

Collaborating institutions collected whole blood in K2EDTA tubes following their own protocols. For TCRbeta analysis, collaborators shipped samples as frozen whole blood, isolated PBMCs, or DNA extracted from either of those sample types. Trimming at the junction amounts to 5 bases on V and 0 bases on J, and the germline ends lie 8 bases apart. The germline V gene specifies MDHEN as CDR1 and SYDVKM as CDR2. Measured from the cysteine to the phenylalanine, the CDR3 is 14 residues long. Solely the CDR3 DNA is kept, with 42 bases framed from the first base. This receptor was obtained from a man aged 50-60 years with active or convalescent COVID-19. The rearrangement combines TRBV28 with TRBJ1-5; tentative D gene TRBD1, with 5 bases matching. The sample was peripheral blood. At the DNA level, the sequence is TGTGCCAGCAGTCGGACAATTAGCAATCAGCCCCAGCATTTT. The encoded protein is CASSRTISNQPQHF.